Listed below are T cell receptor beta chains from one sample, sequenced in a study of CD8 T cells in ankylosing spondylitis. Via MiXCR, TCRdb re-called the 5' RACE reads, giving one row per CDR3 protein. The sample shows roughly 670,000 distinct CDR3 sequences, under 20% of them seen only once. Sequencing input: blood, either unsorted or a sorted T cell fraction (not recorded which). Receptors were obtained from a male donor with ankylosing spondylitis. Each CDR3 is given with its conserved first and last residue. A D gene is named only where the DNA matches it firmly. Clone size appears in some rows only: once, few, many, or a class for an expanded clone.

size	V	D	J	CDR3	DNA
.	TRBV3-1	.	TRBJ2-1	CASSQVMTEQFF	TGTGCCAGCAGCCAAGTGATGACAGAGCAGTTCTTC
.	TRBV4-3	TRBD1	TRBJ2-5	CASSQHRDSQETQYF	TGCGCCAGCAGCCAGCACCGGGACAGTCAAGAGACCCAGTACTTC
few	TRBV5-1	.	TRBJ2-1	CASSGDLYNEQFF	TGCGCCAGCAGCGGGGACCTATACAATGAGCAGTTCTTC
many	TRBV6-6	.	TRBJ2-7	CATSRGSGEQYF	TGTGCCACCTCCAGGGGATCGGGAGAGCAGTACTTC
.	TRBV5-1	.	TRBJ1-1	CASNPARALYTEAFF	TGCGCCAGCAACCCCGCGAGGGCTTTGTACACTGAAGCTTTCTTT
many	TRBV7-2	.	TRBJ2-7	CASSSHYEQYF	TGTGCCAGCAGCTCTCACTACGAGCAGTACTTC
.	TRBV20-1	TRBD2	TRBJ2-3	CSASPIERGTSGGPTDTQYF	TGCAGTGCTAGCCCGATCGAGCGGGGGACTAGCGGGGGCCCCACAGATACGCAGTATTTT
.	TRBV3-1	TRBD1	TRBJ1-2	CASSLPGDRGRGYGYTF	TGTGCCAGCAGCCTCCCGGGGGACAGGGGTAGGGGCTATGGCTACACCTTC
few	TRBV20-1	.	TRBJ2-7	CSASRSSYEQYF	TGCAGTGCTAGCCGCAGCTCCTACGAGCAGTACTTC
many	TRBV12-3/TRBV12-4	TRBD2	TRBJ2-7	CASSLDRGGEQYF	TGCGCCAGCAGCTTGGATCGGGGGGGCGAGCAGTACTTC
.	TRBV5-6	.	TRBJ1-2	CASNLSAGGYTF	TGTGCCAGCAACTTGTCGGCGGGTGGCTACACCTTC
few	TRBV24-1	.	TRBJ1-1	CATSDIGVGEAFF	TGTGCCACCAGTGATATCGGGGTCGGCGAAGCTTTCTTT
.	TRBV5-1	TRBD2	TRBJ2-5	CASSIERGGTQETQYF	TGCGCCAGCAGCATTGAGCGGGGGGGAACTCAAGAGACCCAGTACTTC
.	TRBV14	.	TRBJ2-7	CASSQALAGTYEQYF	TGTGCCAGCAGCCAGGCTCTAGCAGGGACCTACGAGCAGTACTTC
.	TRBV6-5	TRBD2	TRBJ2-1	CAASGGGNEQFF	TGTGCCGCGTCGGGAGGGGGCAATGAGCAGTTCTTC
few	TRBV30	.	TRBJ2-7	CAWSRDKPYEQYF	TGTGCCTGGAGCCGGGACAAACCCTACGAGCAGTACTTC
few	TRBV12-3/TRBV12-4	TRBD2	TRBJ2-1	CASSSGTSVHNEQFF	TGTGCCAGCAGTTCCGGGACTAGCGTCCACAATGAGCAGTTCTTC
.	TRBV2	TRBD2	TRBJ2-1	CARWTTGLAGSMMPLKQFF	TGTGCCCGCTGGACCACGGGACTAGCGGGGTCGATGATGCCCCTTAAGCAGTTCTTC
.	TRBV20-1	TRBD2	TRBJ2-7	CSARLAGGSSYEQYF	TGCAGTGCTAGGTTAGCGGGGGGAAGCTCCTACGAGCAGTACTTC
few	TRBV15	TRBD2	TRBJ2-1	CATSTTSDEQFF	TGTGCCACCAGCACGACTAGCGATGAGCAGTTCTTC
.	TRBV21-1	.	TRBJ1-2	CASSSGQGQNNYGYTF	TGTGCCAGCAGCTCCGGACAGGGGCAAAATAACTATGGCTACACCTTC
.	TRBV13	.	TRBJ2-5	CASSLGASQETQYF	TGTGCCAGCAGCTTAGGTGCCAGCCAAGAGACCCAGTACTTC
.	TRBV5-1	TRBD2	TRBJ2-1	CASSFPGLAYTESSYNEQFF	TGCGCCAGCAGCTTCCCGGGACTAGCCTATACCGAAAGCTCCTACAATGAGCAGTTCTTC
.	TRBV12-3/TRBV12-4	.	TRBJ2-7	CASSARGEQYF	TGTGCCAGCAGTGCCCGCGGCGAGCAGTACTTC
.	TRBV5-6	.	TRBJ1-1	CASSEEAGVEAFF	TGTGCCAGCAGCGAGGAGGCTGGGGTTGAAGCTTTCTTT
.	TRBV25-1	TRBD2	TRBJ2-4	CASSRGGAKNIQYF	TGTGCCAGCAGTCGGGGGGGAGCCAAAAACATTCAGTACTTC
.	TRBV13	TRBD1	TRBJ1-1	CASSRRRDRHQAFF	TGTGCCAGCAGCCGACGCCGGGACAGGCATCAAGCTTTCTTT
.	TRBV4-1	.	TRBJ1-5	CASSQDGTVNQPQHF	TGCGCCAGCAGCCAAGATGGTACAGTGAATCAGCCCCAGCATTTT
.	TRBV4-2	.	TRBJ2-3	CASSRLDGGSTDTQYF	TGTGCCAGCAGCCGTCTCGACGGGGGTAGCACAGATACGCAGTATTTT